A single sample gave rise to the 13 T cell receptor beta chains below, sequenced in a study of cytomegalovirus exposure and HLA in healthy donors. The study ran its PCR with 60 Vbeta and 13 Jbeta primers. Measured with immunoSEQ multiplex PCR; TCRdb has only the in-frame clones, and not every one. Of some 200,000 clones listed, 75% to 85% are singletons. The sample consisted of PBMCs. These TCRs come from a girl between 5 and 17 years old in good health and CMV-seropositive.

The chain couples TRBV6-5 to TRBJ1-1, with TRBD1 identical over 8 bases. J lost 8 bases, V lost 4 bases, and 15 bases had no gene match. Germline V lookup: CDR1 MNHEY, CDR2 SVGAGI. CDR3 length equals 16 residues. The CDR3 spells CASSSQHSTGAREAFF. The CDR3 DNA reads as TGTGCCAGCAGTTCCCAACATTCGACAGGGGCCAGGGAAGCTTTCTTT.

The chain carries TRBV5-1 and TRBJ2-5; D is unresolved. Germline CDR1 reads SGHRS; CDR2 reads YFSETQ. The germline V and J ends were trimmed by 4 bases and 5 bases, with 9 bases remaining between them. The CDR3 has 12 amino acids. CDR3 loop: CASSLPQETQYF. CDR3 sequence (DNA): TGCGCCAGCAGCCTCCCCCAGGAGACCCAGTACTTC.

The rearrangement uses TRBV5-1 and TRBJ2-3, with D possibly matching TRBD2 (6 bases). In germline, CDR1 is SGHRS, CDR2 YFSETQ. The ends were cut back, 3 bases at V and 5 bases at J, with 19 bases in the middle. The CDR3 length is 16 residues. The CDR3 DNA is TGCGCCAGCAGCTCTACTACTAGCACCCCAGGAGATACGCAGTATTTT. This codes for CASSSTTSTPGDTQYF.

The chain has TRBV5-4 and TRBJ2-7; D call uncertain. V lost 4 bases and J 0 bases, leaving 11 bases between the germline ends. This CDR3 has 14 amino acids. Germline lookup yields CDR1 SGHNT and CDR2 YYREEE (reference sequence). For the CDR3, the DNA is TGTGCCAGCAGCAAAGACTTATTCTCCTACGAGCAGTACTTC. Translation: CASSKDLFSYEQYF.

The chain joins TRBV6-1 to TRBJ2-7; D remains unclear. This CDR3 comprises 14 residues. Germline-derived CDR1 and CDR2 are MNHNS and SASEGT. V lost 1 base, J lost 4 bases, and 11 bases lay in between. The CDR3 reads CASSEEVMAYEQYF. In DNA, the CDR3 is TGTGCCAGCAGTGAAGAAGTTATGGCTTACGAGCAGTACTTC.

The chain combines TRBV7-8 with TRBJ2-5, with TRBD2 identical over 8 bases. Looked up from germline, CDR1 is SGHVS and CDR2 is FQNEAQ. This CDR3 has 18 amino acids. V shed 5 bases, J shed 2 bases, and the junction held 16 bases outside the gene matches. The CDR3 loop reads CASSNLVRPAGEQETQYF. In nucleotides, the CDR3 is TGTGCCAGCAGCAACCTCGTTCGGCCAGCGGGAGAACAAGAGACCCAGTACTTC.

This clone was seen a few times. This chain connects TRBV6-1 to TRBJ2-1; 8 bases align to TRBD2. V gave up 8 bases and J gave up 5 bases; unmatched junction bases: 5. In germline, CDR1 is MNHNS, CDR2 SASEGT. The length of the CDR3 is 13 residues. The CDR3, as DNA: TGTGCCAGCGCGGGGGGTAGAAACAATGAGCAGTTCTTC. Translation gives CASAGGRNNEQFF.

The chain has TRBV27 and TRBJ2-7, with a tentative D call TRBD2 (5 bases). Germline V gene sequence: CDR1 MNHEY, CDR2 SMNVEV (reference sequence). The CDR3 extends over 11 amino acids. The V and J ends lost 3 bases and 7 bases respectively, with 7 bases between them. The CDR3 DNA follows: TGTGCCAGCAGTTTGAGCGGAGAGCAGTACTTC. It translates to CASSLSGEQYF.

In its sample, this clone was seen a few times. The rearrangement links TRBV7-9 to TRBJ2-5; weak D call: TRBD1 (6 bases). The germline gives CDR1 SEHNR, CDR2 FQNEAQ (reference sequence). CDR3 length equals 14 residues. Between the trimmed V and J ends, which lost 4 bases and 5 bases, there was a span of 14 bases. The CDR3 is CASSSPQGFETQYF. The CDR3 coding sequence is TGTGCCAGCAGCTCTCCGCAGGGGTTCGAGACCCAGTACTTC.

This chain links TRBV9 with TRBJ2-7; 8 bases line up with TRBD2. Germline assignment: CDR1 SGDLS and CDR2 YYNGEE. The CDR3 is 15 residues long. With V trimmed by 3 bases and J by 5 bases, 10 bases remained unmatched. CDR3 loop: CASSATGGPSNEQYF. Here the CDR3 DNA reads TGTGCCAGCAGCGCGACGGGGGGGCCTTCCAACGAGCAGTACTTC.

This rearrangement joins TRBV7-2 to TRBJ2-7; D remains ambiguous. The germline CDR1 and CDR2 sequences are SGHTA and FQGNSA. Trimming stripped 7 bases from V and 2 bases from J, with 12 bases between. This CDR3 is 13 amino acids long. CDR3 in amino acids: CASTQDFPYEQYF. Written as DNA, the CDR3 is TGTGCCAGCACCCAGGATTTCCCCTACGAGCAGTACTTC.

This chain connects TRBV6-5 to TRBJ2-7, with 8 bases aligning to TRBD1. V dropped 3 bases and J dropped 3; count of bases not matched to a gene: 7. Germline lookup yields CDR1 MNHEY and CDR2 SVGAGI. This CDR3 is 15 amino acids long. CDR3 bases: TGTGCCAGCAGTTATTTGGACAGGGTCTTCTACGAGCAGTACTTC. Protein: CASSYLDRVFYEQYF.

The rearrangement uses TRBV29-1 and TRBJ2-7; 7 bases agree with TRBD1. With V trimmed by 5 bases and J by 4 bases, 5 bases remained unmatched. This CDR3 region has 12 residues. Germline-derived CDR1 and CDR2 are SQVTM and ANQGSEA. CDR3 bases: TGCAGCGTTCAAGGGGGCTCGTACGAGCAGTACTTC. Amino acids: CSVQGGSYEQYF.